These T cell receptor beta chains were read from a single sample in a study of Ad26.COV2.S vaccination and SARS-CoV-2 variants. Sequencing was performed with immunoSEQ multiplex PCR; in TCRdb, only in-frame clones are kept and a portion is missing. Of roughly 350,000 clones listed, about 87% are singletons. The sample in question was peripheral blood, obtained in a trial of Ad26.COV2.S vaccine versus placebo. The source is a person between 18 and 59 years old who received the Ad26.COV2.S COVID-19 vaccine or a placebo. The conserved cysteine and the conserved F or W are not part of the CDR3 here.

v_call	j_call	cdr3_aa
TRBV14	TRBJ2-1	ASSQAGTVYNEQF
TRBV5-1	TRBJ2-3	ASSGGQVLSTDTQY
TRBV19	TRBJ1-6	ATHTGVGSYNSPLH
TRBV4-1	TRBJ2-1	ASSQLLAGGDNEQF
TRBV7-9	TRBJ2-7	ASSRTGTDEQY
TRBV3-1/TRBV3-2	TRBJ2-1	ASSPHPSGSEQF
TRBV19	TRBJ1-4	ASNIVSSSSPKLF
TRBV28	TRBJ2-1	ASSQTKPGEQF
TRBV28	TRBJ2-7	ASSLRASGSVYEQY
TRBV6-5	TRBJ2-7	ASISAVKADLQY
TRBV27	TRBJ1-2	ASRPRQVIYGYT
TRBV19	TRBJ1-5	ASTALGQGQPQH
TRBV7-9	TRBJ1-2	AIVAGTGVLYGYT
TRBV7-3	TRBJ2-1	ASSPVYREKQF
TRBV29-1	TRBJ1-5	SVAENSNQPQH
TRBV7-2	TRBJ2-6	ASSLGPSGANVLT
TRBV5-1	TRBJ2-1	ASSLAGGSPYNEQF
TRBV7-8	TRBJ1-2	ASSTRQGASLSYT
TRBV7-2	TRBJ1-5	ASSRQGNQPQH
TRBV29-1	TRBJ2-7	SATLRVNEQY
TRBV30	TRBJ2-6	AWSPPGISGANVLT
TRBV4-1	TRBJ2-3	ASSQDGTSGSTDTQY
TRBV18	TRBJ2-1	ASSPRTASYNEQF
TRBV7-9	TRBJ2-3	ASSSGQGVTDTQY
TRBV9	TRBJ1-2	ASSVGGQGVNYGYT
TRBV5-6	TRBJ1-5	ASSPFMGVNQPQH
TRBV9	TRBJ2-2	ASSPEVGLVGGELF
TRBV18	TRBJ1-5	ASSPYSNQPQH
TRBV6-1	TRBJ2-5	ASSEGDRGQETQY
TRBV3-1/TRBV3-2	TRBJ1-4	ASSFRAEGGRKLF
TRBV2	TRBJ2-7	ASSSLGRIYEQY
TRBV4-1	TRBJ2-5	ASSQELAGGLETQY
TRBV7-9	TRBJ2-7	ASTLIEGPYEQY
TRBV7-9	TRBJ1-1	ASSPRTAHTEAF
TRBV29-1	TRBJ1-5	SVGAGNNQPQH